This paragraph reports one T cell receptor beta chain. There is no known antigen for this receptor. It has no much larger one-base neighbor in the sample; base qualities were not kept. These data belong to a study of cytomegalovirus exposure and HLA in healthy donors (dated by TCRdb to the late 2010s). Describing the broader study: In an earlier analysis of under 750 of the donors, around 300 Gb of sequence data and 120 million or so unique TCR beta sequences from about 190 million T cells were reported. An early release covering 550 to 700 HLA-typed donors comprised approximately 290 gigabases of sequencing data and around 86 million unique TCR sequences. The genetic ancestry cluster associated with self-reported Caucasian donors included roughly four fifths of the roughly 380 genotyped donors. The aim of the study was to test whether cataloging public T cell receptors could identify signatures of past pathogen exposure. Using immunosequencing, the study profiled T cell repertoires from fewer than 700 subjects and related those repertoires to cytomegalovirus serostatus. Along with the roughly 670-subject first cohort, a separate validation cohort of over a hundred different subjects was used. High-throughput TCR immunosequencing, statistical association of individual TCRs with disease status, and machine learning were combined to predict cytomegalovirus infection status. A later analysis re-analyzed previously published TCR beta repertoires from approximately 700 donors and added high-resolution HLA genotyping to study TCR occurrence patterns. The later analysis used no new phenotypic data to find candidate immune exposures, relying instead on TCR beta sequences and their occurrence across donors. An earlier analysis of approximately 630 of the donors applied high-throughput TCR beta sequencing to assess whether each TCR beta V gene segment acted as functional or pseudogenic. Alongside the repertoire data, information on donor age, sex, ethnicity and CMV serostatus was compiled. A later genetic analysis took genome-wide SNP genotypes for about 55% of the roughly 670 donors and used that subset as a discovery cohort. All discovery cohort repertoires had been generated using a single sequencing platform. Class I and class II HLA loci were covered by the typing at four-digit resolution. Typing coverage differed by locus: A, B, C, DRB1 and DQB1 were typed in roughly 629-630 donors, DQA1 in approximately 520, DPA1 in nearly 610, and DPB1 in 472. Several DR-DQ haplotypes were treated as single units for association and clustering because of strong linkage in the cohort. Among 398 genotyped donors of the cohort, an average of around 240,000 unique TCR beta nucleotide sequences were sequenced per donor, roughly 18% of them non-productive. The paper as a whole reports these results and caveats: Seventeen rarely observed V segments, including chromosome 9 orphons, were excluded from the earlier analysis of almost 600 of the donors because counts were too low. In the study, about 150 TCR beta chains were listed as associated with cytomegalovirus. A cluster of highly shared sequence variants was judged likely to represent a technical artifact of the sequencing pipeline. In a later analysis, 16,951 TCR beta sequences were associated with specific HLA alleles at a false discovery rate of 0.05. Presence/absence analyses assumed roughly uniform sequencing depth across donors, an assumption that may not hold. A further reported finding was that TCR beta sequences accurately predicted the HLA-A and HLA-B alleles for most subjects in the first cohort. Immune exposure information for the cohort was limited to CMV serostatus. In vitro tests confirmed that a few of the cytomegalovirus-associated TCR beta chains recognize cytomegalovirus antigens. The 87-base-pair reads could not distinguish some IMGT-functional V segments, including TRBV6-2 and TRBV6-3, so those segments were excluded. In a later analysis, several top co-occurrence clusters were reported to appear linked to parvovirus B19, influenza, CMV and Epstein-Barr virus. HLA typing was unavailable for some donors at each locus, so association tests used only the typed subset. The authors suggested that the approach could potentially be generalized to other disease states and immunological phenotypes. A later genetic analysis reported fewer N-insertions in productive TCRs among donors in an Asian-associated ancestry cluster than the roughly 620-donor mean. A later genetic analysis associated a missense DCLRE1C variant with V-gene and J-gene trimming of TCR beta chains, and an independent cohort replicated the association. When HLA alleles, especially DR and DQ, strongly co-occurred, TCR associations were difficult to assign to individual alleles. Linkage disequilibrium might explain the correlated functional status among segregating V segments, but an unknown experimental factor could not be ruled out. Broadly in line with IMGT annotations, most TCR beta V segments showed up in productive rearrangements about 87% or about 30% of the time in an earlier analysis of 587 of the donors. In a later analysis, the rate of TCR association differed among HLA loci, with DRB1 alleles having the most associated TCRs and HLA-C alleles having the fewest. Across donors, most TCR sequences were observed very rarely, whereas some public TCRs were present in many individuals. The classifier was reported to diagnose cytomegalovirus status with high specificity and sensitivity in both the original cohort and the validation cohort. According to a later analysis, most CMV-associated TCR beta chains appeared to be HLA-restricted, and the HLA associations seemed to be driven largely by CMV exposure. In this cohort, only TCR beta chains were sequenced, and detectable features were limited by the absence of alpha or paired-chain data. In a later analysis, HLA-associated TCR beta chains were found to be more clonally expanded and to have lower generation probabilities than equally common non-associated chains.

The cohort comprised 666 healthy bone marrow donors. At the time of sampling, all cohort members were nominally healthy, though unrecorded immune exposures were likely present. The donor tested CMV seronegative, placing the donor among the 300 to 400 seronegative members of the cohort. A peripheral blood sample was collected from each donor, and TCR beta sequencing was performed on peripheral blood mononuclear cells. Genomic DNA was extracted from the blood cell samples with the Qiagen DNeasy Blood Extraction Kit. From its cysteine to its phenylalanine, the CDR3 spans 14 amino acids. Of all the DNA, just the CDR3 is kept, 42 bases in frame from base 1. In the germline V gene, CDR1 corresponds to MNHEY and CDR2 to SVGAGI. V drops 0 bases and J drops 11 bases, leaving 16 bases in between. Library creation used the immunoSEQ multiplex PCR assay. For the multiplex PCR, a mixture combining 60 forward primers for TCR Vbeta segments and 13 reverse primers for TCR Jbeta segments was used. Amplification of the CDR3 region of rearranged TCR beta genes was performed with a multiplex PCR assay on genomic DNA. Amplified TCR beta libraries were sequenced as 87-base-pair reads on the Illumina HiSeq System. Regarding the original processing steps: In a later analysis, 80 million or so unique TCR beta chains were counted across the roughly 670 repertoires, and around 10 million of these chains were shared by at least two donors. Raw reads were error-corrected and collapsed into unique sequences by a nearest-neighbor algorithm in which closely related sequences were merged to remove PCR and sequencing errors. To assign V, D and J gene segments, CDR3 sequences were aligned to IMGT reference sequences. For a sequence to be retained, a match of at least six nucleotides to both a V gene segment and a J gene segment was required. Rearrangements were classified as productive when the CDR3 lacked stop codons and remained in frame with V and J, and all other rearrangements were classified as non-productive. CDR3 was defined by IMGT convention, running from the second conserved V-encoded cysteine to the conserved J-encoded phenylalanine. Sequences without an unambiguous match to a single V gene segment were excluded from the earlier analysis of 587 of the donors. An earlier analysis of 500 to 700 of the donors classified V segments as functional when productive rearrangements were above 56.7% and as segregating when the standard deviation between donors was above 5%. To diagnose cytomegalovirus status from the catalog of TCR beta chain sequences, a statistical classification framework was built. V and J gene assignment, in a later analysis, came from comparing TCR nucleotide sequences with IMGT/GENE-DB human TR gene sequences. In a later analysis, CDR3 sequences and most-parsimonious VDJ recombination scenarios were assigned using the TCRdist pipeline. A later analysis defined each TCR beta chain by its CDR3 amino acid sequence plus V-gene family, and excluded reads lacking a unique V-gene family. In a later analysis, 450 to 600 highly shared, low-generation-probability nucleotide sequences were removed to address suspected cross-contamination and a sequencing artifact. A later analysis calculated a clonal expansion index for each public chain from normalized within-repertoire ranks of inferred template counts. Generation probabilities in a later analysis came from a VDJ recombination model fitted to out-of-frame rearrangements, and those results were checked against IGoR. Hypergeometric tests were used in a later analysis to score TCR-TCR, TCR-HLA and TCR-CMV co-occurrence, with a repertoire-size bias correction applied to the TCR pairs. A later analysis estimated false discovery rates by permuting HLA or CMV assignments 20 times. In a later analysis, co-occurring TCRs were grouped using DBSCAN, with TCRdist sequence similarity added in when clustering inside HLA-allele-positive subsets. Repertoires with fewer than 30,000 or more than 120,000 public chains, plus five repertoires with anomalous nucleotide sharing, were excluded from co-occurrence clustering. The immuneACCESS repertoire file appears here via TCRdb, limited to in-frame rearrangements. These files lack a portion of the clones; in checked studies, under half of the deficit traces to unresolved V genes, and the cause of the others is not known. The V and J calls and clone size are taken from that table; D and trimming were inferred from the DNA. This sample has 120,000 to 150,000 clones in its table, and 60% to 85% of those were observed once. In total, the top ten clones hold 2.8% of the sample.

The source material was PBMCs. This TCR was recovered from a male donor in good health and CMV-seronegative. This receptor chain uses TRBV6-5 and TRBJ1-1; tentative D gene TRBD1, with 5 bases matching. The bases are TGTGCCAGCAGTTACTCGAGAGTTAGGGCAGGGGCTTTCTTT. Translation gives CASSYSRVRAGAFF.